This record covers a single T cell receptor beta chain. Which antigen it targets is not known. There are no base qualities to consult, and no much larger clone falls within one base. Sequencing instrument: Illumina HiSeq 2500. TCR beta libraries were prepared by quantitative 5'-RACE with molecular barcodes. The original pipeline was this. To identify disease-linked TCR variants, a new computational method was used, one built on a probabilistic model of VDJ rearrangement. TCRdb reanalyzed the raw reads on its own, using fastp at Q25 for trimming and MiXCR for clone calling, and kept in-frame beta chains. Identical CDR3 proteins give one entry, which carries the most common genes and DNA. The V and J calls were not made by the authors but by TCRdb's processing. This sample gives about 800,000 distinct CDR3 sequences in total; 10% to 15% of them show up just once. The top ten clonotypes cover 0.51% of the sample.

The CDR3 measures 13 amino acids from cysteine to phenylalanine. This entry keeps only the CDR3 DNA: 39 bases, framed from base 1. The germline V gene supplies CDR1 MDHEN and CDR2 SYDVKM. At the junction V is shortened by 2 bases and J by 7 bases, with 12 bases in between. This sample is drawn from a study of CD8 T cells in ankylosing spondylitis listed by TCRdb under 2017. At the level of the whole study: To find TCR variants linked to disease, the study profiled T cell receptor beta repertoires in ankylosing spondylitis patients and healthy donors. In total, the full study cohort was made up of roughly 110 healthy donors and about two dozen ankylosing spondylitis patients. Peripheral blood samples were taken, and synovial fluid was additionally collected from ankylosing spondylitis patients. What the research found in general, with its limitations: Some motif variants had previously been reported in the synovial fluid and blood of reactive arthritis patients, which suggests shared mechanisms of disease initiation. The disease-linked clones were reported as significantly enriched in matched synovial fluid samples from ankylosing spondylitis patients. In peripheral blood, the disease-linked clones were found at relatively low frequencies and had a CD8+ phenotype. A TCR beta motif of 7 or 8 highly homologous amino acid variants appeared characteristic of blood from ankylosing spondylitis patients.

Source material: blood, either unsorted or a sorted T cell fraction (not recorded which). The receptor was derived from a male donor with ankylosing spondylitis. The rearranged chain carries TRBV28 and TRBJ2-7; no D segment can be confidently identified. Here is the DNA: TGTGCCAGCAGTTTAGCCCCTCTAAGGGAGCAGTACTTC. Translated, this gives CASSLAPLREQYF.